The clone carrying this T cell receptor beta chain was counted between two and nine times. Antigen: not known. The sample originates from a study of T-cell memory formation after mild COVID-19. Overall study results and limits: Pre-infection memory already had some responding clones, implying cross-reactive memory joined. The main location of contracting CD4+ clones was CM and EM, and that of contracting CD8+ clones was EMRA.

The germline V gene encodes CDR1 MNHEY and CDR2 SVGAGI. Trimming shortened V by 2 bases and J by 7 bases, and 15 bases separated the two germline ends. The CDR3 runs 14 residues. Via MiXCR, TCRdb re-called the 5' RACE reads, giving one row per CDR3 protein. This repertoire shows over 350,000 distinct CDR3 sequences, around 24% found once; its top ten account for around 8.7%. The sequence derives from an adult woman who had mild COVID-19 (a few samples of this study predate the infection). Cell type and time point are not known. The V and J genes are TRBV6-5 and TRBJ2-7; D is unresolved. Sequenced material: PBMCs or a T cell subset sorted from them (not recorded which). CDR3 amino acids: CASSYKGVFWEQYF. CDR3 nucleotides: TGTGCCAGCAGTTACAAGGGCGTCTTTTGGGAGCAGTACTTC.